These 23 T cell receptor beta chains came from one sample sequenced in a study of regulatory T cells in long-lasting Graves disease (dated by TCRdb to the early 2020s). Library construction relied on multiplex PCR. Instrument used: Illumina HiSeq 4000. TCR beta libraries were built with iRepertoire HTBI primers and Arm-PCR amplification of CDR3 regions. The public reads were run again by TCRdb, first through fastp at Q25 and then through MiXCR, and only productive beta chains were kept. Every distinct CDR3 protein forms one entry, paired with its most common genes and DNA. Here the sample has 300,000 to 400,000 distinct CDR3 sequences; about 18% occur a single time. The ten largest clonotypes hold roughly 27% of the sample. Taken with the paper, the label for time point translates to: persistent/refractory GD, antithyroid drugs over 5 years with positive TRAb. RNA was extracted from PBMCs in TRIzol for both TCR sequencing and RNA sequencing.

Sequenced here: peripheral blood mononuclear cells (PBMCs), sampled when the disease was refractory, from a patient treated with antithyroid drugs. These receptors originate from a female donor with Graves disease.

The rearrangement links TRBV10-2 to TRBJ2-7; TRBD1 aligns across 10 bases. This CDR3 comprises 14 residues. CDR1 and CDR2 (germline): WSHSY, SAAADI. V was pared by 6 bases and J by 3 bases, with 5 bases of the junction left unmatched. The CDR3 DNA is TGCGCCAGCAGGGCGGGACAGGGGTACTACGAGCAGTACTTC. This encodes CASRAGQGYYEQYF.

V is TRBV11-3 and J is TRBJ1-3; D gene uncertain. Germline V CDR1 and CDR2: SGHNT, YENEEA. The CDR3 loop spans 15 amino acids. The V gene lost 1 base and the J gene lost 2 bases, with 9 bases spanning the gap. The CDR3: CASSLGPGPGNTIYF. The CDR3 region has the DNA TGTGCCAGCAGCTTAGGACCAGGTCCTGGAAACACCATATATTTT.

The V gene is TRBV29-1, the J gene TRBJ1-2; no clear D gene. The CDR3 consists of 13 residues. V was cut by 1 base and J by 2 bases, with 8 bases left in between. The germline V gene has CDR1 SQVTM and CDR2 ANQGSEA. The CDR3 region is CSVEGPTNYGYTF. The CDR3, as DNA: TGCAGCGTTGAAGGGCCAACAAACTATGGCTACACCTTC.

There are a few counts of this clonotype. Here the CDR3 DNA reads TGCAGTGCTAGAGATGCAACGATAGGGCTTGAAGCTTTCTTT. It yields the protein CSARDATIGLEAFF. V and J are TRBV20-1 and TRBJ1-1; D unclear. Germline V gene sequence: CDR1 DFQATT, CDR2 SNEGSKA (reference sequence). Trimming removed 0 bases from V and 7 bases from J, with 15 bases in between. The CDR3 runs 14 residues.

The chain links TRBV27 to TRBJ1-2; D may be TRBD1 (5 bases). Trimming stripped 8 bases from V and 0 bases from J, with 13 bases between. Germline V CDR1 and CDR2: MNHEY, SMNVEV (reference sequence). The CDR3 contains 14 residues. The CDR3 sequence is CASRPGFSNYGYTF. Written as DNA, the CDR3 is TGTGCCAGCCGCCCAGGGTTCTCTAACTATGGCTACACCTTC.

Remarks on this clonotype: The junction differs from germline at one of its ends, possibly a read error. The chain links TRBV6-9 to TRBJ1-4; D might be TRBD1 (5 bases). The CDR3 contains 13 residues. Germline CDR1 reads MNHGY; CDR2 reads SVAAGI. The CDR3 sequence: CASSSPGREKLSF. DNA of the CDR3: TGTGCCAGCAGTTCCCCAGGGAGGGAAAAACTGTCTTTT.

This clonotype has just a few counts. The rearrangement links TRBV7-9 to TRBJ1-3; unclear D gene. V gave up 2 bases and J gave up 0 bases, with 11 bases separating them. Germline V lookup: CDR1 SEHNR, CDR2 FQNEAQ (reference sequence). The CDR3 sequence is 16 residues long. CDR3 coding DNA: TGTGCCAGCAGCTTACTGAGACGCCGCTCTGGAAACACCATATATTTT. Amino acids: CASSLLRRRSGNTIYF.

This clonotype was detected many times. The chain joins TRBV6-1 to TRBJ1-2, with 8 bases fitting TRBD1. With 5 bases clipped from V and 5 bases from J, the junction kept 7 bases outside the gene matches. There are 14 residues in the CDR3. Germline values: CDR1 MNHNS, CDR2 SASEGT. CDR3 sequence reads: CASSPPGQAYGYTF. Here the CDR3 DNA reads TGTGCCAGCAGTCCGCCGGGACAGGCTTATGGCTACACCTTC.

This clonotype appeared many times. CDR3 sequence (DNA): TGTGCCAGCAGCCCAGGCTGGGGGCCCTACGAGCAGTACTTC. Protein sequence: CASSPGWGPYEQYF. The chain is built from TRBV7-2 and TRBJ2-7; maybe TRBD1 (6 bases). V lost 5 bases, J lost 2 bases, and 13 bases lay in between. The V gene's germline CDR1 is SGHTA and CDR2 FQGNSA. The CDR3 spans 14 residues.

There are many counts of this clonotype. The DNA of the CDR3 is TGTGCCAGCAGCCCCGTAAAGGCCAAAAACATTCAGTACTTC. It yields the protein CASSPVKAKNIQYF. The gene calls are TRBV2 and TRBJ2-4; D call uncertain. Between the trimmed V and J ends, which lost 6 bases and 1 base, there was a span of 10 bases. The germline gives CDR1 SNHLY, CDR2 FYNNEI. The CDR3 contains 14 residues.

The rearrangement uses TRBV30 and TRBJ1-2; no definite D call. There are 14 residues in the CDR3. V lost 0 bases and J 3 bases, leaving 11 bases between the germline ends. Germline CDR1 and CDR2: GTSNPN and SVGIG (reference sequence). CDR3 DNA sequence: TGTGCCTGGAGTGTGACTATCCTCCACTATGGCTACACCTTC. Translating it yields CAWSVTILHYGYTF.

The gene calls are TRBV20-1 and TRBJ2-7; 10 bases are shared with TRBD1. The V segment lost 6 bases and the J segment 6 bases; nucleotides outside the gene matches: 11. Germline V lookup: CDR1 DFQATT, CDR2 SNEGSKA (reference sequence). CDR3 length: 14 residues. DNA of the CDR3: TGCAGTGCGTCAGCCGGGACAGGGGCGGCCGAGCAGTACTTC. This sequence encodes CSASAGTGAAEQYF.

In this sample, this clonotype turned up a few times. The chain joins TRBV20-1 to TRBJ2-6, with unresolved D. Per germline, CDR1 DFQATT and CDR2 SNEGSKA (reference sequence). The CDR3 is 13 residues long. V was pared by 2 bases and J by 0 bases, with 2 bases between. The DNA for the CDR3 is TGCAGTGCTAGAAGCTCTGGGGCCAACGTCCTGACTTTC. Translated: CSARSSGANVLTF.

This clonotype appeared a few times. The rearrangement links TRBV20-1 to TRBJ1-2; 7 bases align to TRBD1. This CDR3 contains 15 residues. CDR1 and CDR2 (germline): DFQATT, SNEGSKA (reference sequence). V was pared by 2 bases and J by 3 bases, with 9 bases of the junction left unmatched. The CDR3 is CSARPTGERHYGYTF. The CDR3 nucleotides are TGCAGTGCTAGACCTACAGGGGAAAGACACTATGGCTACACCTTC.

To note about this clonotype: One base away lies a much larger clone, so this may be a sequencing read error. The V and J genes are TRBV7-9 and TRBJ1-2, with D perhaps matching TRBD1 (5 bases). Germline CDR1 reads SEHNR; CDR2 reads FQNEAQ (reference sequence). The germline V and J ends were trimmed by 5 bases and 7 bases, with 23 bases remaining between them. The length of the CDR3 is 16 residues. CDR3 region: CASSARARDAAGGYTF. In nucleotides, the CDR3 is TGTGCCAGCAGCGCCCGAGCCCGGGACGCGGCCGGTGGCTACACCTTC. The full variable domain, its missing parts supplied by reference TRBV7-9 and TRBJ1-2, is DTGVSQNPRHKITKRGQNVTFRCDPISEHNRLYWYRQTLGQGPEFLTYFQNEAQLEKSRLLSDRFSAERPKGSFSTLEIQRTEQGDSAMYLCASSARARDAAGGYTFGSGTRLTVV.

This clonotype was counted at least ten times. The rearrangement uses TRBV11-3 and TRBJ2-7; possibly TRBD1 for D (6 bases). Germline V lookup: CDR1 SGHNT, CDR2 YENEEA. Trimming left V 5 bases short and J 5 bases short, with 10 bases between. This CDR3 spans 12 amino acids. The CDR3 region is CASSRTGNEQYF. CDR3 sequence (DNA): TGTGCCAGCAGCCGAACAGGGAACGAGCAGTACTTC. Full variable domain (remainder filled in from reference TRBV11-3 and TRBJ2-7): EAGVVQSPRYKIIEKKQPVAFWCNPISGHNTLYWYLQNLGQGPELLIRYENEEAVDDSQLPKDRFSAERLKGVDSTLKIQPAELGDSAVYLCASSRTGNEQYFGPGTRLTVT.

This clonotype was seen at least ten times. V gene TRBV12-3 or TRBV12-4 combines with J gene TRBJ2-3; 9 nucleotides line up with TRBD2. The CDR3 runs 14 residues. J was trimmed by 9 bases and V by 5 bases; bases with no gene match: 9. The CDR3 region is CASSPGLASSTQYF. CDR3 nucleotide sequence: TGTGCCAGCAGTCCGGGACTAGCTTCTTCGACGCAGTATTTT.

This clonotype was counted ten times or more. The rearrangement links TRBV2 to TRBJ2-5, with a possible D match to TRBD2 (5 bases). Trimming took off 5 bases at V and 1 base at J, with 26 bases between the two ends. Per germline, CDR1 SNHLY and CDR2 FYNNEI. This CDR3 has 19 residues. The CDR3 DNA sequence: TGTGCCAGCAGTCGAACCTTTCCGGCTCGAGGTAGCGCCCAAGAGACCCAGTACTTC. Amino acids: CASSRTFPARGSAQETQYF.

This clonotype came up a few times. The V call is TRBV19, the J call TRBJ1-3; 7 bases align to TRBD1. V lost 10 bases, J lost 1 base, and 10 bases stayed unmatched. Germline V gene lookup returns CDR1 LNHDA and CDR2 SQIVND (reference sequence). The CDR3 spans 15 residues. The CDR3 coding sequence is TGTGCCACCTCGGACAGGCACTTTTCTGGAAACACCATATATTTT. Translated: CATSDRHFSGNTIYF.

This clonotype occurred many times. This chain links TRBV27 with TRBJ1-2, with D possibly matching TRBD1 (6 bases). Between the trimmed V and J ends, which lost 1 base and 2 bases, there was a span of 14 bases. Germline V gene sequence: CDR1 MNHEY, CDR2 SMNVEV (reference sequence). This CDR3 has 16 residues. In DNA, the CDR3 is TGTGCCAGCAGTTTATGGGCGACAGGCTCAAACTATGGCTACACCTTC. Translated: CASSLWATGSNYGYTF.

The chain recombines TRBV6-1 with TRBJ2-5; 9 bases line up with TRBD1. Germline values: CDR1 MNHNS, CDR2 SASEGT. V trimming: 8 bases; J trimming: 5 bases; junction bases outside the gene matches: 9. The CDR3 runs to 14 residues. CDR3 sequence reads: CASRTGASGETQYF. The CDR3 region has the DNA TGTGCCAGCCGGACAGGGGCCAGTGGGGAGACCCAGTACTTC.

This clonotype has at least ten counts. This sequence joins TRBV18 and TRBJ2-2, with D possibly TRBD2 on 6 matching bases. Trimming shortened V by 3 bases and J by 9 bases, and 11 bases separated the two germline ends. In germline, CDR1 is KGHSH, CDR2 LQKENI. CDR3 length: 13 residues. DNA of the CDR3: TGTGCCAGCTCACCGGCCGGGAGAAGGGAGCTGTTTTTT. Translated, it gives CASSPAGRRELFF.

A remark on this clonotype: One end of the junction does not line up with germline, which may come from a read error. CDR3 DNA: TGTGCCAGCAACTTAGTCCGGACTAGCGGGAGGGCCGGGGAGCTGTTTTTT. Residues: CASNLVRTSGRAGELFF. The rearrangement joins TRBV11-2 to TRBJ2-2, with 15 nucleotides matching TRBD2. Germline CDR1 is SGHAT and CDR2 is FQNNGV. CDR3 length: 17 residues. Looking up the rest from reference TRBV11-2 and TRBJ2-2 gives the full variable domain: EAGVAQSPRYKIIEKRQSVAFWCNPISGHATLYWYQQILGQGPKLLIQFQNNGVVDDSQLPKDRFSAERLKGVDSTLKIQPAKLEDSAVYLCASNLVRTSGRAGELFFGEGSRLTVL.